The 26 T cell receptor beta chains below all came from one sample that was sequenced in a study of naive and memory T cell subsets. General study results and limits: Naive repertoires, especially CD8, held a few larger clonotypes, possibly memory cells re-expressing CD45RA.

An equimolar mix of two oligonucleotides served as the beta constant-region primer for TRBC1 and TRBC2. Nested alpha and beta constant-region primers with the SP2 primer drove four PCR rounds on ligated cDNA. One entry per CDR3 protein results from TCRdb running MiXCR on the UMI-ligation and nested PCR reads. The data show over 130,000 distinct CDR3 sequences, with approximately 20% seen just once and more than 0.6% held by the top ten. Their recognized antigens are unknown. Specimen: naive CD8+ T cells from blood. These receptor sequences come from a human donor in good health.

This clonotype was seen only a few times. The genes are TRBV12-5 and TRBJ1-5; TRBD1 matches 10 bases. Germline CDR1 reads LGHNT; CDR2 reads FRNRAP. V lost 5 bases to trimming and J lost 6 bases; unmatched junction nucleotides: 4. The CDR3 has 14 residues. In DNA, the CDR3 is TGTGCTAGTGGTCACGGGACAGGGGTTCAGCCCCAGCATTTT. Translating gives CASGHGTGVQPQHF.

The chain employs TRBV28 and TRBJ2-7; maybe TRBD2 (5 bases). Germline assignment: CDR1 MDHEN and CDR2 SYDVKM. The CDR3 covers 13 residues. Trimming removed 4 bases at V and 3 bases at J, with 10 bases between. Written as DNA, the CDR3 is TGTGCCAGCAGTTACGGGGAGATCTACGAGCAGTACTTC. This translates into CASSYGEIYEQYF.

The rearrangement uses TRBV29-1 and TRBJ2-2; possibly TRBD2 for D (6 bases). CDR1 is SQVTM, CDR2 ANQGSEA, per germline. V lost 5 bases to trimming and J lost 1 base, with 11 bases between them. The CDR3 totals 14 residues. The CDR3 region has the DNA TGCAGCGTTCCGGGAGCGGAGAACACCGGGGAGCTGTTTTTT. Its translation: CSVPGAENTGELFF.

J is TRBJ2-3 and V is TRBV15; D unresolved. The CDR3 is made up of 16 amino acids. Trimming cost V 0 bases and J 2 bases, with 12 bases left between them. Germline-derived CDR1 and CDR2 are LNHNV and YYDKDF (reference sequence). The CDR3 protein is CATSREGGQYTDTQYF. The CDR3 region has the DNA TGTGCCACCAGCAGAGAGGGCGGCCAATACACAGATACGCAGTATTTT.

This clonotype was observed a handful of times. The rearrangement links TRBV12-3 or TRBV12-4 to TRBJ2-7, with 8 bases that match TRBD2. There are 13 residues in the CDR3. The V and J ends lost 6 bases and 4 bases, in that order; junction bases with no gene match: 5. CDR3 amino acids: CASSTGGAYEQYF. Written as DNA, the CDR3 is TGTGCCAGCAGCACCGGGGGGGCTTACGAGCAGTACTTC.

This clonotype was observed a handful of times. This chain connects TRBV27 to TRBJ2-1; TRBD2 matches 11 bases. Germline trimming cut 3 bases from V and 6 bases from J; bases unmatched to any gene: 7. Germline V gene lookup returns CDR1 MNHEY and CDR2 SMNVEV (reference sequence). The length of the CDR3 is 16 residues. CDR3: CASSFPLAGGSNEQFF. The CDR3 DNA reads as TGTGCCAGCAGTTTCCCCCTAGCGGGAGGTTCCAATGAGCAGTTCTTC.

The chain couples TRBV20-1 to TRBJ2-1, with 7 bases fitting TRBD1. This CDR3 has 13 amino acids. Germline values: CDR1 DFQATT, CDR2 SNEGSKA (reference sequence). Trimming removed 6 bases from V and 5 bases from J; junction bases left unmatched: 7. DNA for the CDR3: TGCAGTGCGTCCGGGACAGCCCACAATGAGCAGTTCTTC. Residues: CSASGTAHNEQFF.

This clonotype showed up just a few times. This chain links TRBV24-1 with TRBJ1-5, with D unclear. The CDR3 spans 13 residues. With 5 bases removed from V and 3 bases from J, the gap between germline ends came to 7 bases. The germline V gene has CDR1 KGHDR and CDR2 SFDVKD. CDR3 in DNA: TGTGCCACCAGTGCCAAGTCCAATCAGCCCCAGCATTTT. Translated: CATSAKSNQPQHF.

The chain links TRBV12-3 or TRBV12-4 to TRBJ2-5; 7 bases map to TRBD2. The CDR3 is 15 residues long. Germline trimming cut 3 bases from V and 3 bases from J; bases unmatched to any gene: 7. The CDR3 loop reads CASSFLAGVEETQYF. CDR3 coding DNA: TGTGCCAGCAGTTTTCTGGCGGGAGTTGAAGAGACCCAGTACTTC.

In this sample, this clonotype turned up a few times. This chain uses TRBV5-6 with TRBJ2-7, with 10 bases identical to TRBD1. After removal of 5 bases from V and 5 bases from J, the junction contained 10 bases not matched to a gene. The CDR3 length is 15 residues. Per germline, CDR1 SGHDT and CDR2 YYEEEE. The CDR3 nucleotides are TGTGCCAGCAGTTCCCCCCGGGACAGGGGTAACGAGCAGTACTTC. Translating gives CASSSPRDRGNEQYF.

This clonotype was picked up a small number of times. The J gene is TRBJ1-5, the V gene TRBV27; D might be TRBD1 (5 bases). V dropped 2 bases and J dropped 5 bases, with 13 bases sitting between them. The CDR3 is 15 amino acids. Looked up from germline, CDR1 is MNHEY and CDR2 is SMNVEV (reference sequence). The CDR3 DNA reads as TGTGCCAGCAGTTTAATTGGGGCTGGGGATCAGCCCCAGCATTTT. Its protein is CASSLIGAGDQPQHF.

V gene TRBV6-5 combines with J gene TRBJ2-3; 9 positions agree with TRBD2. Germline V gene data show CDR1 as MNHEY and CDR2 as SVGAGI. The CDR3 has 16 residues. Germline trimming cut 1 base from V and 4 bases from J; bases unmatched to any gene: 6. CDR3 in amino acids: CASSYYSGSVPDTQYF. The CDR3 nucleotides read TGTGCCAGCAGTTACTATAGCGGGAGCGTCCCAGATACGCAGTATTTT.

CDR3 in DNA: TGTGCCATCAGTGACGACAGGGCACACTACGAGCAGTACTTC. Its protein product is CAISDDRAHYEQYF. V is TRBV10-3 and J is TRBJ2-7; TRBD1 agrees at 7 bases. Germline V CDR1 and CDR2: ENHRY, SYGVKD. V shed 3 bases, J shed 3 bases, and the junction held 5 bases outside the gene matches. The CDR3 covers 14 residues.

The CDR3 DNA reads TGTGCCAGCAGTTTAGAGGCAGTCAGGAACACTGAAGCTTTCTTT. Translated, it gives CASSLEAVRNTEAFF. The rearrangement joins TRBV12-3 or TRBV12-4 to TRBJ1-1, with D hard to call. The germline V and J ends were trimmed by 1 base and 1 base, with 10 bases remaining between them. The length of the CDR3 is 15 residues.

The rearrangement joins TRBV20-1 to TRBJ2-7; unclear D gene. From germline, CDR1 is DFQATT and CDR2 SNEGSKA (reference sequence). Trimming took 5 bases from V and 2 from J, leaving 13 bases between them. CDR3 length: 13 amino acids. The CDR3 bases are TGCAGTGCTCTTCCAACAGAAACCTACGAGCAGTACTTC. This gives the protein CSALPTETYEQYF.

This clonotype occurred a few times. The chain uses TRBV20-1 and TRBJ2-1, with 9 bases matching TRBD2. V trimming: 0 bases; J trimming: 8 bases; junction bases outside the gene matches: 8. Looked up from germline, CDR1 is DFQATT and CDR2 is SNEGSKA (reference sequence). The CDR3 totals 15 residues. This CDR3 is CSARDLAGYSDEQFF. The CDR3 nucleotides are TGCAGTGCTAGAGACCTAGCGGGGTACTCGGATGAGCAGTTCTTC.

The chain links TRBV2 to TRBJ2-5, with 8 bases aligning to TRBD1. The CDR3 spans 15 residues. Losses at the gene ends were 1 base for V and 5 bases for J; bases not matched to a gene: 6. Germline V gene lookup returns CDR1 SNHLY and CDR2 FYNNEI. CDR3 nucleotide sequence: TGTGCCAGCAGTGAAGGGACAGGGAATGTGGAGACCCAGTACTTC. Translation: CASSEGTGNVETQYF.

The J gene is TRBJ1-1, the V gene TRBV5-4, with a tentative D call TRBD1 (6 bases). CDR3 length equals 13 residues. Germline CDR1 reads SGHNT; CDR2 reads YYREEE (reference sequence). V lost 6 bases to trimming and J lost 1 base, with 10 bases between them. CDR3 DNA sequence: TGTGCCAGCATCAAACAGGGGAACACTGAAGCTTTCTTT. It specifies CASIKQGNTEAFF. The whole variable domain, remainder taken from reference TRBV5-4 and TRBJ1-1, is ETGVTQSPTHLIKTRGQQVTLRCSSQSGHNTVSWYQQALGQGPQFIFQYYREEENGRGNFPPRFSGLQFPNYSSELNVNALELDDSALYLCASIKQGNTEAFFGQGTRLTVV.

V and J are TRBV9 and TRBJ2-1; D is undetermined. CDR1 SGDLS and CDR2 YYNGEE come from the germline V gene. The CDR3 consists of 14 residues. Trimming shortened V by 3 bases and J by 0 bases, and 7 bases separated the two germline ends. The CDR3 is CASSGTSSYNEQFF. Written as DNA, the CDR3 is TGTGCCAGCAGCGGGACGAGCTCCTACAATGAGCAGTTCTTC.

V gene TRBV29-1 combines with J gene TRBJ2-7, with 9 bases identical to TRBD1. The trim removed 2 bases at V and 3 bases at J, leaving 5 bases unmatched. The CDR3 length is 14 residues. Germline V gene lookup returns CDR1 SQVTM and CDR2 ANQGSEA. CDR3 residues: CSVERTGADYEQYF. The CDR3 nucleotides read TGCAGCGTTGAAAGGACAGGGGCCGACTACGAGCAGTACTTC.

The chain has TRBV12-3 or TRBV12-4 and TRBJ1-1, with D possibly TRBD1 on 5 matching bases. V was shortened by 2 bases and J by 4 bases, with 8 bases between the two germline ends. CDR3 length equals 13 residues. The CDR3 bases are TGTGCCAGCAGTTTAATGGGGGTCACTGAAGCTTTCTTT. The encoded protein is CASSLMGVTEAFF.

This clonotype showed up just a few times. This chain's CDR3 is CAWTTGFPEAFF. In DNA form, the CDR3 reads TGTGCCTGGACCACAGGGTTCCCCGAGGCTTTCTTT. The chain combines TRBV30 with TRBJ1-1; TRBD1 might be the D (6 bases). The V end lost 4 bases, the J end lost 11 bases, and 17 bases lay between the germline ends. CDR3 length: 12 residues. The germline V gene encodes CDR1 GTSNPN and CDR2 SVGIG (reference sequence).

This clonotype was seen only a few times. V gene TRBV24-1 combines with J gene TRBJ2-1; D is unresolved. Trimming pared 4 bases from V and 4 bases from J, leaving 4 bases between. This CDR3 is 12 amino acids long. Germline CDR1 KGHDR, CDR2 SFDVKD. The CDR3 region has the DNA TGTGCCACCAGTGAAGGGTACAATGAGCAGTTCTTC. Translated, it gives CATSEGYNEQFF.

The rearrangement uses TRBV4-3 and TRBJ1-1; D gene ambiguous. Germline V CDR1 and CDR2: LGHNA, YSLEER. The CDR3 covers 15 residues. The V and J ends lost 0 bases and 1 base respectively, with 9 bases between them. The CDR3 coding sequence is TGCGCCAGCAGCCAAGAAGGACCGGGGAACACTGAAGCTTTCTTT. Translated, it gives CASSQEGPGNTEAFF.

DNA for the CDR3: TGTGCCACCCCTGGGGGGGCGACAGGGGAGGCCTACAATGAGCAGTTCTTC. Protein product: CATPGGATGEAYNEQFF. The chain couples TRBV7-9 to TRBJ2-1, with a tentative D call TRBD1 (8 bases). V lost 10 bases and J lost 2, with 24 bases in between. The germline V gene has CDR1 SEHNR and CDR2 FQNEAQ (reference sequence). This CDR3 contains 17 residues.

V gene TRBV28 combines with J gene TRBJ2-1; 9 positions match TRBD2. J lost 8 bases, V lost 6 bases, and 11 bases had no gene match. This CDR3 has 15 amino acids. CDR1 MDHEN and CDR2 SYDVKM come from the germline V gene. CDR3 DNA sequence: TGTGCCAGCAGAGCCACCGGGACTAGCCCCGATGAGCAGTTCTTC. Its protein product is CASRATGTSPDEQFF. Drawing the rest from reference TRBV28 and TRBJ2-1, the complete variable domain is DVKVTQSSRYLVKRTGEKVFLECVQDMDHENMFWYRQDPGLGLRLIYFSYDVKMKEKGDIPEGYSVSREKKERFSLILESASTNQTSMYLCASRATGTSPDEQFFGPGTRLTVL.